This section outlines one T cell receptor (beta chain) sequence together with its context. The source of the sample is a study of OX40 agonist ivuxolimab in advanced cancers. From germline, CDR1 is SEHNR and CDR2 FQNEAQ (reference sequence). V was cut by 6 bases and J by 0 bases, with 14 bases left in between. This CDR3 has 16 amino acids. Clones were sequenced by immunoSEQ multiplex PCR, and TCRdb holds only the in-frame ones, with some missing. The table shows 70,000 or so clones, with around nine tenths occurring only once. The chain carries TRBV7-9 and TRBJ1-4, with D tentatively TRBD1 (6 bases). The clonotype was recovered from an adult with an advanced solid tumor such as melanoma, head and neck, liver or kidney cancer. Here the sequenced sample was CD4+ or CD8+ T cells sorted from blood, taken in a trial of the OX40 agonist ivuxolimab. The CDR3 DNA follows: TGTGCCAGCAGTCCGAAGGGGGATGCAACTAATGAAAAACTGTTTTTT. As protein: CASSPKGDATNEKLFF.